The next 15 T cell receptor beta chains were all read from a single sample in a study of OX40 agonist ivuxolimab in advanced cancers. Library preparation used the immunoSEQ multiplex PCR assay. TCRdb's version of the immuneACCESS table is confined to in-frame rearrangements and falls short of the full clone set. An unresolved V gene accounts for under half of the shortfall where checked; the remainder is of unknown origin. Within this sample are tens of thousands of clones, with approximately 90% of them counted one time only. Around 19% of the sample rests with the top ten. This specimen consisted of CD4+ or CD8+ T cells sorted from blood, obtained in a trial of the OX40 agonist ivuxolimab. All receptors derive from an adult with an advanced solid tumor such as melanoma, head and neck, liver or kidney cancer.

CDR3 DNA: TGTGCCAGCAGCCCCCACAGGGGACAAGAGACCCAGTACTTC. This translates into CASSPHRGQETQYF. The V call is TRBV7-9, the J call TRBJ2-5; 7 nucleotides agree with TRBD1. This CDR3 has 14 residues. The germline CDR1 and CDR2 sequences are SEHNR and FQNEAQ (reference sequence). Trimming cost V 5 bases and J 2 bases; bases outside gene matches: 5.

The chain has TRBV5-1 and TRBJ2-3; D is unclear. CDR1 and CDR2 (germline): SGHRS, YFSETQ. Trimming pared 3 bases from V and 5 bases from J, leaving 25 bases between. This CDR3 comprises 18 residues. CDR3 loop: CASSSWPDQKSGEDTQYF. The CDR3 DNA reads as TGCGCCAGCAGCTCCTGGCCTGATCAAAAATCAGGAGAAGATACGCAGTATTTT.

A single count supports this clone. The J gene is TRBJ2-7, the V gene TRBV12-5, with TRBD2 matching 8 bases. The CDR3 covers 18 residues. Trimming took 5 bases from V and 3 from J; bases not matched to a gene: 18. The germline V gene encodes CDR1 LGHNT and CDR2 FRNRAP. The CDR3 DNA is TGTGCTAGTGGTACTACTAGCGGCGCGCCGTTGACCTACTACGAGCAGTACTTC. This encodes CASGTTSGAPLTYYEQYF.

The V gene is TRBV4-1, the J gene TRBJ2-1; 7 nucleotides align to TRBD1. This CDR3 is 15 amino acids long. The ends lost 0 bases at V and 6 bases at J; junction bases unmatched: 5. Germline CDR1 MGHRA, CDR2 YSYEKL. The CDR3 reads CASSQEGGSANEQFF. The DNA of the CDR3 is TGCGCCAGCAGCCAAGAAGGGGGCTCTGCCAATGAGCAGTTCTTC.

The V gene is TRBV6-5, the J gene TRBJ1-1; tentative D call: TRBD1 (5 bases). CDR1 and CDR2 from the germline V gene are MNHEY and SVGAGI. V shed 4 bases and J shed 5 bases, with 14 bases lying between them. The CDR3 has 14 amino acids. The CDR3 here is CASSFDREGTEAFF. The DNA for the CDR3 is TGTGCCAGCAGTTTTGATCGGGAGGGGACTGAAGCTTTCTTT.

The V call is TRBV29-1, the J call TRBJ2-7; 8 bases match TRBD2. CDR1 SQVTM and CDR2 ANQGSEA come from the germline V gene. The CDR3 is 13 residues long. Losses at the gene ends were 6 bases for V and 2 bases for J; bases not matched to a gene: 6. The CDR3 bases are TGCAGCGTGTCGGGGGGGAGGACCTACGAGCAGTACTTC. It is translated as CSVSGGRTYEQYF.

The V and J genes are TRBV4-3 and TRBJ2-7, with unresolved D. The CDR3 is 11 amino acids. Germline V CDR1 and CDR2: LGHNA, YSLEER. Trimming cost V 5 bases and J 4 bases, with 6 bases left between them. The CDR3 DNA is TGCGCCAGCAGCGCCGGGTACGAGCAGTACTTC. It translates to CASSAGYEQYF.

V and J are TRBV19 and TRBJ2-3, with 15 positions matching TRBD2. CDR3 length equals 18 residues. Germline CDR1 and CDR2: LNHDA and SQIVND (reference sequence). The V and J ends lost 1 base and 1 base, in that order; junction bases with no gene match: 3. The CDR3 sequence is CASSIGGLAGGGTDTQYF. The CDR3 coding sequence is TGTGCCAGTAGTATAGGTGGACTAGCGGGGGGGGGCACAGATACGCAGTATTTT.

The CDR3 sequence: CASSLGSQAPLHF. The CDR3 DNA follows: TGTGCCAGCAGCTTAGGTTCTCAGGCACCCCTCCACTTT. This sequence joins TRBV7-6 and TRBJ1-6; D ambiguous. Trimming removed 1 base at V and 11 bases at J, with 9 bases between. Germline V gene sequence: CDR1 SGHVS, CDR2 FNYEAQ. There are 13 residues in the CDR3.

The rearrangement links TRBV4-1 to TRBJ1-1, with D perhaps TRBD1 (5 bases). V was clipped by 3 bases and J by 5 bases, with 10 bases between them. The CDR3 is 13 amino acids. Germline CDR1 reads MGHRA; CDR2 reads YSYEKL. Here the CDR3 DNA reads TGCGCCAGCAGCCATGCGGGGGGGACTGAAGCTTTCTTT. Its translation is CASSHAGGTEAFF.

The genes are TRBV19 and TRBJ2-5; tentatively, D is TRBD1 or TRBD2 (5 bases each). Trimming shortened V by 6 bases and J by 5 bases, and 7 bases separated the two germline ends. This CDR3 has 11 residues. CDR1 is LNHDA, CDR2 SQIVND, per germline (reference sequence). DNA for the CDR3: TGTGCCAGTAGATGGGGGGAGACCCAGTACTTC. As protein: CASRWGETQYF.

The chain carries TRBV28 and TRBJ2-7, with unresolved D. V was pared by 1 base and J by 2 bases, with 9 bases between. Germline V gene lookup returns CDR1 MDHEN and CDR2 SYDVKM. This CDR3 region has 14 residues. CDR3 protein: CASSLLGGTYEQYF. The CDR3 DNA is TGTGCCAGCAGTTTATTGGGCGGAACCTACGAGCAGTACTTC. The whole variable domain, filled in from reference TRBV28 and TRBJ2-7, reads DVKVTQSSRYLVKRTGEKVFLECVQDMDHENMFWYRQDPGLGLRLIYFSYDVKMKEKGDIPEGYSVSREKKERFSLILESASTNQTSMYLCASSLLGGTYEQYFGPGTRLTVT.

The chain joins TRBV7-9 to TRBJ1-5, with D tentatively TRBD1 (5 bases). V was trimmed by 5 bases and J by 2 bases, leaving 13 bases between them. The V gene's germline CDR1 is SEHNR and CDR2 FQNEAQ (reference sequence). The CDR3 extends over 15 amino acids. The CDR3: CASSPGGYGNQPQHF. CDR3 coding DNA: TGTGCCAGCAGCCCCGGGGGGTATGGCAATCAGCCCCAGCATTTT. Looking up the rest from reference TRBV7-9 and TRBJ1-5 gives the full variable domain: DTGVSQNPRHKITKRGQNVTFRCDPISEHNRLYWYRQTLGQGPEFLTYFQNEAQLEKSRLLSDRFSAERPKGSFSTLEIQRTEQGDSAMYLCASSPGGYGNQPQHFGDGTRLSIL.

This clone has only one observation. This sequence joins TRBV28 and TRBJ1-2; D call uncertain. Germline assignment: CDR1 MDHEN and CDR2 SYDVKM. V lost 3 bases to trimming and J lost 2 bases, with 25 bases between them. The CDR3 has 19 amino acids. CDR3 protein: CASSFSRVETPLANYGYTF. CDR3 coding DNA: TGTGCCAGCAGTTTTAGCCGGGTCGAGACACCCCTGGCCAACTATGGCTACACCTTC.

Here the CDR3 reads CASWGNEQFF. Here the CDR3 DNA reads TGTGCCAGCTGGGGGAATGAGCAGTTCTTC. The rearrangement uses TRBV6-6 and TRBJ2-1; D possibly matches TRBD1 or TRBD2 (5 bases each). Between the trimmed V and J ends, which lost 8 bases and 7 bases, there was a span of 6 bases. From germline, CDR1 is MNHNY and CDR2 SVGAGI (reference sequence). There are 10 residues in the CDR3.